Sequencing of this T cell receptor beta chain was carried out in a study of T cells in Graves' hyperthyroidism and ophthalmopathy. Study information: Before any treatment, at initial diagnosis, peripheral blood was collected.

Remarks on this clonotype: What it recognizes is unknown.

Findings and limits, study-wide: Ophthalmopathy got predicted by the model a median 6.5 months before its onset.

Diagnosis of hyperthyroidism was new in patients aged 18 to 65, and its duration was under 2 months. The CDR3 is 12 residues long. In germline, CDR1 is KGHDR, CDR2 SFDVKD. The V end was cut by 7 bases, the J end by 0 bases, with 5 bases between. Amplification targeted TCR beta CDR3 regions from RNA transcripts. Initially, a first-round RT-PCR of the TCR CDR3 employed the HTBI primer set. TCRdb used MiXCR to reprocess the multiplex PCR reads, holding one entry per CDR3 protein. The table records around 520,000 distinct CDR3 sequences, approximately 14% of them present only once. Material: blood. The gene calls are TRBV24-1 and TRBJ1-1; tentatively, D is TRBD1 (5 bases). The clonotype comes from a woman aged 18-35 years with Graves' hyperthyroidism. The CDR3 nucleotides read TGTGCCACCAGGGGGCTGAACACTGAAGCTTTCTTT. Encoded protein: CATRGLNTEAFF.